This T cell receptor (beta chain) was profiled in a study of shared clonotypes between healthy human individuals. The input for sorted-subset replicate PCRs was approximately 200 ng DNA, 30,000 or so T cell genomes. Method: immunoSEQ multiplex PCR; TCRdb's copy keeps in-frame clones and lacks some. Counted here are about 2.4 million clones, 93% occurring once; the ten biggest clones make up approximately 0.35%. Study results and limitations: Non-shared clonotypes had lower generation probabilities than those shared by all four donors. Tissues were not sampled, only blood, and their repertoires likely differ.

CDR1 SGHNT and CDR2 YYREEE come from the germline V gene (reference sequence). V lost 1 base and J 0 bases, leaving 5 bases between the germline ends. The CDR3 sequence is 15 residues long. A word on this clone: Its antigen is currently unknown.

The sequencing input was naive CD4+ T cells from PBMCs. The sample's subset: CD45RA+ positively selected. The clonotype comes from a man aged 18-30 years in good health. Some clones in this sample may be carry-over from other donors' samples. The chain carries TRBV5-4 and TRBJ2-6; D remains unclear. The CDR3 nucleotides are TGTGCCAGCAGCTTGAGGGACTCTGGGGCCAACGTCCTGACTTTC. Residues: CASSLRDSGANVLTF. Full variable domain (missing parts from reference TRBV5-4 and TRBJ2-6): ETGVTQSPTHLIKTRGQQVTLRCSSQSGHNTVSWYQQALGQGPQFIFQYYREEENGRGNFPPRFSGLQFPNYSSELNVNALELDDSALYLCASSLRDSGANVLTFGAGSRLTVL.